This record covers a single T cell receptor (beta chain). Its specificity is unknown. The data were obtained in a study of T cells in narcolepsy. As for the study in general: Donors had narcolepsy type 1 or type 2, or were healthy controls. Findings and caveats of the study: Reportedly, autoreactive clonotypes were serially detected in patients' blood but not controls'. HCRT-specific and TRIB2-specific autoreactive clonotypes appeared among same-patient CSF and blood CD4+ clonotypes.

TCRdb's table, derived via immunoSEQ multiplex PCR, lists solely in-frame clones and lacks some. The sample contains around 27,000 clones, roughly four fifths of which appear only once. The germline V and J ends were trimmed by 0 bases and 2 bases, with 9 bases remaining between them. Germline CDR1 is SGDLS and CDR2 is YYNGEE. This CDR3 contains 15 residues. The sequence was obtained from a human donor with narcolepsy. V gene TRBV9 combines with J gene TRBJ1-5, with a possible D match to TRBD1 (5 bases). The source material was CD45RA- memory CD4+ T cells from PBMCs. The CDR3 loop reads CASSVGWGGNQPQHF. DNA of the CDR3: TGTGCCAGCAGCGTAGGATGGGGGGGCAATCAGCCCCAGCATTTT.